This T cell receptor (beta chain) was recovered during a study of T cells after yellow fever vaccination (dated 2019 in TCRdb). For the study in its entirety: Libraries from fractions with low cell numbers were prepared with the SMART-Seq v4 Ultra Low Input RNA kit. To follow T-cell clones before and after both primary and booster YFV17D yellow fever vaccination, bulk TCR alpha and beta repertoires underwent longitudinal sequencing. Two healthy male donors made up the cohort, one aged 18 to 30 years and the other aged 30 to 40 years. Blood samples were taken at several timepoints before and after primary and secondary immunization, and bulk PBMC replicates and cell subsets were isolated. What the work shows at the level of the full study, not this receptor alone: Compared with the primary T-cell response, the secondary T-cell response was faster but weaker, reaching its peak on day 5 rather than on day 15. Most clones expanded after primary vaccination (almost 98% of CD4 and around 89% of CD8) were re-detected after the booster, suggesting that broad memory maintenance occurred. Because abundant contaminating clonotypes from the bulk population could be contained in FACS-sorted repertoires, computational filtering was required. A small fraction of clonotypes appeared in both the CD4 and CD8 compartments, likely as a result of convergent recombination. Because the study included only two donors, the extent to which the findings can be generalized is limited.

Reading the label with the study, this specimen's treatment or condition is: live attenuated yellow fever vaccine strain. A standard Ficoll-Paque protocol was used to isolate PBMCs from peripheral blood. CD4 and CD8 T-cell fractions were isolated with Dynabeads CD4 and CD8 positive selection kits. TriZol was used to extract RNA from bulk PBMCs, CD4 and CD8 fractions, and dextramer-positive and dextramer-negative fractions. TCRdb records Illumina NovaSeq 6000 as the sequencer. Synthesis of TCR cDNA relied on 5'RACE template switching, a step that introduced a universal primer site along with unique molecular identifiers. Priming of cDNA synthesis was performed from both the TCR alpha and TCR beta constant segments. Two PCR steps were used to amplify libraries, with sample barcodes and sequencing adapters being added in the second step. Libraries were sequenced on Illumina HiSeq 2500 (2x100 bp) or NovaSeq (2x150 bp). Concerning the study's data processing: Reads were demultiplexed and collapsed into UMI consensus sequences with MIGEC, and V(D)J alignment was performed with MiXCR. Using edgeR on replicate PBMC samples, clonotypes were called vaccine-responding if FDR was below 0.01 and the log2 fold change was above 5 up to day 15. Bulk clonotypes were assigned CD4 or CD8 identity according to which sequenced CD4 or CD8 repertoire held them at higher abundance. Using fastp at Q25 and MiXCR, TCRdb reprocessed the public reads and kept productive beta chains. A single entry per CDR3 protein holds the most common genes and DNA from its merged rows. TCRdb's processing, not the study's, gives the V and J calls here. In this sample the table shows 250,000 to 300,000 distinct CDR3 sequences, roughly 5% of which occur a single time. Clones ranked in the top ten supply 2.5% to 4% of the sample.

CDR1 and CDR2, per the germline V gene, are KGHSH and LQKENI. The CDR3 measures 15 amino acids from cysteine to phenylalanine. Solely the CDR3 DNA is kept, with 45 bases framed from the first base. V is trimmed back by 3 bases and J by 0 bases, and the junction contains 1 base that no gene match accounts for. On this clonotype: Its antigen target is currently unknown. The input lacks base qualities; no much larger clone sits a single base away.

The chain is made from TRBV18 and TRBJ2-1; TRBD2 lines up with 8 middle nucleotides. The TCR was taken from a man between 18 and 29 years old who received the YFV17D yellow fever vaccine. The sequences come from CD4+ T cells sorted from PBMCs, collected on the day of the yellow fever booster vaccination. CDR3 region: CASSPRGASYNEQFF. The bases are TGTGCCAGCTCACCGCGGGGGGCCTCCTACAATGAGCAGTTCTTC.